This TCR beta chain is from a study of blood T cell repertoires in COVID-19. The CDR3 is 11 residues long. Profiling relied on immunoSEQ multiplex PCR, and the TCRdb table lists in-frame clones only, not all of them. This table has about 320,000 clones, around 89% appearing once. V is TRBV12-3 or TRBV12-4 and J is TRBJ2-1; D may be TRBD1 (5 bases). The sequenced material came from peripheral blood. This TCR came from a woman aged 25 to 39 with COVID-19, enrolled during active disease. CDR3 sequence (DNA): TGTTCAACAGGCTCCTACAATGAGCAGTTCTTC. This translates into CSTGSYNEQFF.